This TCR beta chain emerged from a study of blood T cell repertoires in COVID-19 (dated by TCRdb to the early 2020s). Regarding the study in general: Samples covering the acute and convalescent phases of COVID-19 were provided by collaborators in the United States, Italy and Spain. The sample metadata nearly always contained a de-identified subject ID, COVID-19 status, age in years and sex. The repertoires were made available in a free public database intended to serve as a resource for research on the immune response to SARS-CoV-2. Where HLA class I and class II types were available, the types were taken from metadata supplied by the sample provider, not from assay-based typing. Subjects who had been exposed to COVID-19, were actively infected with it, or had recovered from it provided the deeply sampled blood TCRbeta repertoires that made up the dataset. The prospective study material was composed of cDNA or gDNA derived from T cells, B-cell-depleted T cells, or PBMCs. The samples were drawn from two sources: the first 160 participants of the ongoing ImmuneRACE study, and over 1,000 subjects contributed by 6 global collaborators.

TCRbeta CDR3 regions were amplified from genomic DNA by means of the immunoSEQ Assay, a bias-controlled multiplex PCR. Under the source paper's analysis protocol: Nucleated cell counts per sample were estimated from amplification of reference gene primers within the assay. To quantify the absolute abundance of each unique TCRbeta CDR3 rearrangement, sequence reads were collapsed and filtered. Productive Simpson clonality was computed per sample as the square root of Simpson's diversity index over productive rearrangements. The clones in this table, taken by TCRdb from immuneACCESS, are in-frame only. Not every clone is retained; where verified, under half of the shortfall comes from an unresolved V gene, and the cause of the rest is unknown. V, J and clone size are taken as reported in that table, and D and trimming were inferred from the DNA itself. The sample has over 200,000 clones on record, 70% to 90% of them singletons. The ten largest account for more than 10% of the sample.

On this clone: It has no known antigen specificity. The sample holds no much larger clone one base away, and base qualities are not on file.

From cysteine to phenylalanine, the CDR3 is 15 amino acids long. Only the CDR3 DNA is retained, 45 bases long and in frame from the first base. What the research found in general, with its limitations: Clinical and demographic metadata were provided uncurated, with the amount varying by source and participant.

Enrolling through a virtual design, the prospective study's participants ranged in age from about 18 to 89 years and lived across more than 20 United States geographic areas. Cohort assignment in the prospective study relied on participant-reported clinical history from a screening survey and a study questionnaire. For ImmuneRACE Cohort 3, a participant was defined as recovered based on two consecutive negative NP/OP PCR tests, clearance by a healthcare professional, or resolution of symptoms. Mobile phlebotomists in the prospective study collected whole blood, serum and a nasopharyngeal or oropharyngeal swab from every participant. Prospective study participants could optionally give additional blood draws and questionnaires over an approximately two-month period. Prospective study blood samples were shipped either frozen or at room temperature before DNA extraction.

Here the chain combines TRBV21-1 and TRBJ2-1; the table's D call, TRBD1, has no DNA check behind it. TRBV21-1 is described as a pseudogene. Sequenced material: PBMCs or T cells enriched from blood (not recorded which). This TCR came from a man aged 25-45 years who had recovered from COVID-19. The CDR3 loop reads CASSNWDSLYNEQFF. The sequenced DNA: TGTGCCAGCAGCAACTGGGACAGCCTATACAATGAGCAGTTCTTC.